These T cell receptor beta chains were read from a single sample in a study of low-dose radiotherapy and immunotherapy resistance in tumors. Each CDR3 protein is one row after TCRdb ran MiXCR on the reads. The table has around 80,000 distinct CDR3 sequences, around a sixth seen once. The sequencing here drew on PBMCs, taken after low-dose radiotherapy plus immunotherapy. The receptors originated from a male donor with prostate cancer. Each CDR3 is given with its conserved first and last residue. A D gene is named only where the DNA matches it firmly. The size of a clone is reported for some rows only, either as once, few or many, or as a class for expanded clones.

CDR3: CASTLRDFATGELFF
DNA: TGCGCCAGCACCTTACGGGACTTCGCGACCGGGGAGCTGTTTTTT
D: NA
V: TRBV5-1
size: few
length: 15
J: TRBJ2-2

CDR3: CASSLTGYSYNSPLHF
DNA: TGTGCCAGCAGTCTGACAGGGTACTCCTATAATTCACCCCTCCACTTT
D: TRBD1
V: TRBV27
size: many
length: 16
J: TRBJ1-6

CDR3: CASMLTSGKVNEQFF
DNA: TGTGCCAGCATGTTGACTAGCGGGAAAGTCAATGAGCAGTTCTTC
D: TRBD2
V: TRBV6-2/TRBV6-3
size: many
length: 15
J: TRBJ2-1

CDR3: CASSPLSGIDNEQFF
DNA: TGTGCCAGCAGCCCGCTTTCGGGGATAGACAATGAGCAGTTCTTC
D: NA
V: TRBV5-1
size: NA
length: 15
J: TRBJ2-1

CDR3: CSVKGGTGNQPQHF
DNA: TGCAGCGTTAAAGGGGGTACGGGCAATCAGCCCCAGCATTTT
D: NA
V: TRBV29-1
size: many
length: 14
J: TRBJ1-5

CDR3: CASSQDLGGEQFF
DNA: TGCGCCAGCAGCCAAGATCTAGGAGGCGAGCAGTTCTTC
D: NA
V: TRBV4-3
size: many
length: 13
J: TRBJ2-1

CDR3: CASRQTGTNPEKLFF
DNA: TGTGCCAGCAGACAGACAGGGACAAACCCCGAAAAACTGTTTTTT
D: TRBD1
V: TRBV7-6
size: many
length: 15
J: TRBJ1-4

CDR3: CASSEGLAGVNTGELFF
DNA: TGTGCCAGCAGCGAGGGACTAGCGGGAGTGAACACCGGGGAGCTGTTTTTT
D: TRBD2
V: TRBV5-4
size: many
length: 17
J: TRBJ2-2

CDR3: CASRAEQGIPNEKLFFF
DNA: NA
D: NA
V: TRBV4-1
size: NA
length: 17
J: TRBJ1-4

CDR3: CSARPQQGRLMDTQYF
DNA: TGCAGTGCTAGGCCCCAACAGGGCCGACTAATGGATACGCAGTATTTT
D: NA
V: TRBV20-1
size: many
length: 16
J: TRBJ2-3

CDR3: CASRDPGQGYNEQFF
DNA: TGTGCCAGCAGAGACCCGGGACAGGGTTACAATGAGCAGTTCTTC
D: TRBD1
V: TRBV2
size: many
length: 15
J: TRBJ2-1

CDR3: CASRPTGTSAYEQYF
DNA: TGTGCCAGCAGGCCTACCGGGACTAGCGCCTACGAGCAGTACTTC
D: TRBD2
V: TRBV11-2
size: many
length: 15
J: TRBJ2-7

CDR3: CASSLRANIATGELFF
DNA: TGTGCCAGCAGCTTGCGGGCAAATATAGCCACCGGGGAGCTGTTTTTT
D: NA
V: TRBV5-6
size: many
length: 16
J: TRBJ2-2

CDR3: CSARPFGGGELFF
DNA: TGCAGTGCTAGGCCCTTTGGGGGCGGGGAGCTGTTTTTT
D: NA
V: TRBV20-1
size: many
length: 13
J: TRBJ2-2

CDR3: CASSDRGSTLSGANVLTF
DNA: TGTGCCAGCAGTGATAGGGGGTCCACCCTCTCTGGGGCCAACGTCCTGACTTTC
D: NA
V: TRBV28
size: many
length: 18
J: TRBJ2-6

CDR3: CASSPLAGESYNEQFF
DNA: TGTGCCAGCAGTCCCCTAGCGGGGGAATCCTACAATGAGCAGTTCTTC
D: TRBD2
V: TRBV6-2/TRBV6-3
size: many
length: 16
J: TRBJ2-1

CDR3: CASSSGAGVTYEQYF
DNA: TGTGCCAGCTCAAGCGGGGCGGGGGTTACCTACGAGCAGTACTTC
D: TRBD2
V: TRBV18
size: many
length: 15
J: TRBJ2-7

CDR3: CASSLGAVPGSYNEQFF
DNA: TGTGCCAGCAGCTTGGGTGCCGTTCCCGGCTCCTACAATGAGCAGTTCTTC
D: NA
V: TRBV7-7
size: many
length: 17
J: TRBJ2-1

CDR3: CSVGPGGFDTQYF
DNA: TGCAGCGTTGGCCCCGGAGGGTTCGATACGCAGTATTTT
D: NA
V: TRBV29-1
size: many
length: 13
J: TRBJ2-3

CDR3: CASSFFGTGNTGELFF
DNA: TGCGCCAGCAGCTTTTTTGGGACAGGAAACACCGGGGAGCTGTTTTTT
D: TRBD1
V: TRBV5-1
size: many
length: 16
J: TRBJ2-2

CDR3: CASSRQVANTGELFF
DNA: TGTGCCAGCAGTCGACAGGTTGCGAACACCGGGGAGCTGTTTTTT
D: NA
V: TRBV7-3
size: many
length: 15
J: TRBJ2-2

CDR3: CASNPSEQRPTQYF
DNA: TGTGCCAGCAACCCTAGCGAGCAACGGCCGACGCAGTATTTT
D: NA
V: TRBV6-2/TRBV6-3
size: many
length: 14
J: TRBJ2-3

CDR3: CASSTGLAGVEQYF
DNA: TGTGCCAGCAGCACCGGACTAGCGGGAGTCGAGCAGTACTTC
D: TRBD2
V: TRBV7-2
size: many
length: 14
J: TRBJ2-7

CDR3: CASSRTGGGPYEQYF
DNA: TGTGCCAGCAGCCGGACAGGCGGGGGACCCTACGAGCAGTACTTC
D: NA
V: TRBV28
size: NA
length: 15
J: TRBJ2-7

CDR3: CASSPFTGESYEQYF
DNA: TGTGCCAGCTCACCATTCACAGGGGAGTCCTACGAGCAGTACTTC
D: TRBD1
V: TRBV18
size: many
length: 15
J: TRBJ2-7

CDR3: CAWTLWWNTEAFF
DNA: TGTGCCTGGACGTTGTGGTGGAACACTGAAGCTTTCTTT
D: NA
V: TRBV30
size: many
length: 13
J: TRBJ1-1

CDR3: CASSPFFGPRLAGDSPQETQYF
DNA: TGTGCCAGCAGTCCTTTTTTTGGCCCCAGACTAGCGGGTGATTCCCCCCAAGAGACCCAGTACTTC
D: TRBD2
V: TRBV6-2/TRBV6-3
size: many
length: 22
J: TRBJ2-5

CDR3: CASSADLQGYYGYTF
DNA: TGTGCCAGCAGCGCCGATCTACAGGGCTACTATGGCTACACCTTC
D: NA
V: TRBV7-2
size: many
length: 15
J: TRBJ1-2

CDR3: CASSPGTAPRQAEAFF
DNA: TGTGCCAGCAGCCCCGGGACAGCCCCCAGACAGGCTGAAGCTTTCTTT
D: TRBD1
V: TRBV12-3/TRBV12-4
size: NA
length: 16
J: TRBJ1-1

CDR3: CSVAGTGERTEAFF
DNA: TGCAGCGTTGCCGGGACAGGGGAGAGAACTGAAGCTTTCTTT
D: TRBD1
V: TRBV29-1
size: many
length: 14
J: TRBJ1-1

CDR3: CASRNRGMGETQYF
DNA: TGTGCCAGCAGGAACAGGGGCATGGGTGAGACCCAGTACTTC
D: TRBD1
V: TRBV6-2/TRBV6-3
size: NA
length: 14
J: TRBJ2-5

CDR3: CASQQGAGGYTF
DNA: TGTGCCAGCCAACAGGGGGCCGGTGGCTACACCTTC
D: TRBD1
V: TRBV2
size: many
length: 12
J: TRBJ1-2

CDR3: CASRPNLQQGSEQYF
DNA: TGTGCCAGCAGACCTAACCTCCAACAGGGTTCGGAGCAGTACTTC
D: NA
V: TRBV27
size: many
length: 15
J: TRBJ2-7

CDR3: CASSESRGNTGELFF
DNA: TGTGCCAGCAGTGAATCTAGAGGGAACACCGGGGAGCTGTTTTTT
D: NA
V: TRBV25-1
size: many
length: 15
J: TRBJ2-2

CDR3: CASTQGISNQPQHF
DNA: TGTGCCAGCACCCAGGGTATCAGCAATCAGCCCCAGCATTTT
D: NA
V: TRBV2
size: NA
length: 14
J: TRBJ1-5

CDR3: CASSYSGWGTSGTGELFF
DNA: TGTGCCAGCAGTTACTCGGGGTGGGGAACCTCGGGCACCGGGGAGCTGTTTTTT
D: NA
V: TRBV6-6
size: many
length: 18
J: TRBJ2-2

CDR3: CASSQRTSGSLDEQYF
DNA: TGTGCCAGCAGCCAACGGACTAGCGGGAGTCTCGACGAGCAGTACTTC
D: TRBD2
V: TRBV3-1
size: NA
length: 16
J: TRBJ2-7

CDR3: CASSSSGTRNTGELFF
DNA: TGTGCCAGCAGCTCGAGCGGGACAAGGAACACCGGGGAGCTGTTTTTT
D: NA
V: TRBV9
size: many
length: 16
J: TRBJ2-2

CDR3: CSARVSRTAGARRNYEQYF
DNA: TGCAGTGCTAGGGTATCCCGGACAGCGGGGGCCCGGAGGAACTACGAGCAGTACTTC
D: TRBD2
V: TRBV20-1
size: many
length: 19
J: TRBJ2-7

CDR3: CASSFTGAPTDTQYF
DNA: TGTGCCAGCAGTTTTACGGGAGCCCCCACAGATACGCAGTATTTT
D: NA
V: TRBV28
size: many
length: 15
J: TRBJ2-3

CDR3: CASSLDRGLAFF
DNA: TGTGCCAGCAGTTTAGATAGGGGACTGGCTTTCTTT
D: NA
V: TRBV12-3/TRBV12-4
size: many
length: 12
J: TRBJ1-1

CDR3: CASSRGSGDFYEQYF
DNA: TGTGCCAGCAGCCGCGGAAGCGGGGATTTTTACGAGCAGTACTTC
D: TRBD2
V: TRBV14
size: many
length: 15
J: TRBJ2-7

CDR3: CASSLDKGAQPQHF
DNA: TGTGCCAGCAGCTTAGACAAGGGGGCTCAGCCCCAGCATTTT
D: TRBD1
V: TRBV7-2
size: NA
length: 14
J: TRBJ1-5

CDR3: CSAVDRVYEQYF
DNA: TGCAGTGCTGTGGACAGGGTCTACGAGCAGTACTTC
D: TRBD1
V: TRBV20-1
size: many
length: 12
J: TRBJ2-7

CDR3: CASSSTGTGGDYGYTF
DNA: TGTGCCAGCAGTTCCACCGGGACAGGGGGCGACTATGGCTACACCTTC
D: TRBD1
V: TRBV28
size: many
length: 16
J: TRBJ1-2

CDR3: CASSCGLAGGNAGELFF
DNA: TGCGCCAGCAGCTGTGGACTAGCGGGAGGAAACGCCGGGGAGCTGTTTTTT
D: TRBD2
V: TRBV5-1
size: NA
length: 17
J: TRBJ2-2

CDR3: CATHRYSGGTGELFF
DNA: TGTGCCACCCACCGGTACTCGGGAGGGACCGGGGAGCTGTTTTTT
D: TRBD2
V: TRBV28
size: many
length: 15
J: TRBJ2-2

CDR3: CASRFLAGDGDTQYF
DNA: TGTGCCAGTCGATTTCTAGCGGGAGATGGGGATACGCAGTATTTT
D: TRBD2
V: TRBV6-1
size: NA
length: 15
J: TRBJ2-3

CDR3: CASQSDNEQFF
DNA: TGCGCCAGCCAGTCAGACAATGAGCAGTTCTTC
D: NA
V: TRBV5-1
size: NA
length: 11
J: TRBJ2-1